The 2 T cell receptor beta chains below come from one sample, sequenced in a study of radiotherapy plus CTLA-4 blockade in lung cancer. The method was immunoSEQ multiplex PCR; TCRdb's version includes in-frame clones alone and lacks a portion of them. The repertoire holds approximately 65,000 clones, with approximately 80% as singletons. Material: peripheral blood, obtained from a patient treated with radiotherapy plus ipilimumab. The receptors were sampled from a human donor with non-small cell lung cancer who had a complete response to radiotherapy plus ipilimumab.

This clone is a singleton in its sample. The V and J genes are TRBV6-6 and TRBJ1-1; D may be TRBD1 (5 bases). Looked up from germline, CDR1 is MNHNY and CDR2 is SVGAGI (reference sequence). The CDR3 runs 16 residues. Trimming removed 8 bases from V and 4 bases from J, with 23 bases in between. Here the CDR3 DNA reads TGTGCCAGCTGGCAAATCGGGGGAACGGGGACCACTGAAGCTTTCTTT. It codes for CASWQIGGTGTTEAFF.

The gene calls are TRBV6-1 and TRBJ2-2; D is unclear. The CDR3 runs to 14 residues. The germline CDR1 and CDR2 sequences are MNHNS and SASEGT. V lost 3 bases to trimming and J lost 7 bases, with 12 bases between them. The CDR3 loop reads CASSDRPDGGELFF. The CDR3 nucleotides are TGTGCCAGCAGTGACAGGCCCGACGGCGGGGAGCTGTTTTTT.